These 20 T cell receptor beta chains came from one sample sequenced in a study of blood T cell repertoires in COVID-19. Produced via immunoSEQ multiplex PCR; TCRdb's table is partial and in-frame only. This repertoire shows 120,000 to 150,000 clones, approximately 80% found once; its top ten account for roughly 4.8%. The sample was peripheral blood. These receptors all come from a human donor in a cohort sampled during active COVID-19.

The V gene is TRBV24-1, the J gene TRBJ2-5; 10 positions agree with TRBD1. This CDR3 is built from 15 residues. Looked up from germline, CDR1 is KGHDR and CDR2 is SFDVKD. With 4 bases clipped from V and 4 bases from J, the junction kept 5 bases outside the gene matches. In nucleotides, the CDR3 is TGTGCCACCAGTGAACCGAGACAGGGGGCAGAGACCCAGTACTTC. Translated, it gives CATSEPRQGAETQYF.

This clone occurred once. The rearrangement joins TRBV5-5 to TRBJ2-3; D is uncertain. Per germline, CDR1 SGHKS and CDR2 YYEKEE (reference sequence). The V gene lost 1 base and the J gene lost 0 bases, with 6 bases spanning the gap. The CDR3 spans 14 residues. The CDR3, as DNA: TGTGCCAGCAGCTTGTTCATTAGCACAGATACGCAGTATTTT. It specifies CASSLFISTDTQYF.

This clone was found once. The chain combines TRBV3-1 (or the pseudogene TRBV3-2) with TRBJ1-1; weak D call: TRBD1 (6 bases). Germline V CDR1 and CDR2: LGHDT, YNNKEL (reference sequence). The germline V and J ends were trimmed by 5 bases and 2 bases, with 12 bases remaining between them. The CDR3 has 14 amino acids. This chain's CDR3 is CASSVQGANTEAFF. The CDR3 bases are TGTGCCAGCAGCGTACAGGGAGCCAACACTGAAGCTTTCTTT.

This CDR3 reads CASSLSGAVLPNSPLHF. In DNA form, the CDR3 reads TGTGCCAGCAGTTTATCAGGGGCAGTGCTTCCGAATTCACCCCTCCACTTT. The chain links TRBV28 to TRBJ1-6; a possible D gene is TRBD1 (6 bases). Germline V CDR1 and CDR2: MDHEN, SYDVKM. V was trimmed by 1 base and J by 7 bases, leaving 17 bases between them. CDR3 length: 17 residues.

This clone was seen just once. The CDR3, as DNA: TGTGCCAGCAGCTGGGGGACAGGGGGGACCGATGAGCAGTTCTTC. Residues: CASSWGTGGTDEQFF. This chain connects TRBV5-8 to TRBJ2-1; TRBD1 agrees at 11 bases. Looked up from germline, CDR1 is SGHTS and CDR2 is YDEGEE. V was clipped by 3 bases and J by 8 bases; unmatched bases: 7. The CDR3 has 15 residues.

This chain connects TRBV30 to TRBJ1-2; D call uncertain. The CDR3 covers 12 residues. The V gene's germline CDR1 is GTSNPN and CDR2 SVGIG (reference sequence). V lost 0 bases and J lost 7, with 9 bases in between. CDR3 in amino acids: CAWSVGGLGYTF. The CDR3 nucleotides are TGTGCCTGGAGTGTGGGAGGGCTTGGCTACACCTTC.

The chain uses TRBV5-6 and TRBJ2-3; 7 nucleotides align to TRBD2. V was clipped by 0 bases and J by 2 bases; unmatched bases: 6. Germline assignment: CDR1 SGHDT and CDR2 YYEEEE. This CDR3 contains 16 residues. The CDR3 region is CASSLVAAGDTDTQYF. The CDR3 bases are TGTGCCAGCAGCTTGGTGGCGGCGGGGGACACAGATACGCAGTATTTT.

The chain combines TRBV6-1 with TRBJ1-4; D possibly corresponds to TRBD1 (5 bases). This CDR3 spans 16 amino acids. V lost 2 bases and J lost 1, with 11 bases in between. Germline V gene sequence: CDR1 MNHNS, CDR2 SASEGT. DNA for the CDR3: TGTGCCAGCAGTGAATATGTCAGGGAAACTAATGAAAAACTGTTTTTT. It is translated as CASSEYVRETNEKLFF.

The chain joins TRBV6-5 to TRBJ2-1; 10 nucleotides match TRBD1. Germline values: CDR1 MNHEY, CDR2 SVGAGI. This CDR3 contains 14 residues. V shed 6 bases, J shed 7 bases, and the junction held 6 bases outside the gene matches. The CDR3 loop reads CASRKGQGLNEQFF. CDR3 bases: TGTGCCAGCAGGAAGGGACAGGGGCTAAATGAGCAGTTCTTC.

The chain carries TRBV6-5 and TRBJ1-2, with TRBD1 identical over 11 bases. This CDR3 comprises 13 residues. J lost 8 bases, V lost 10 bases, and 9 bases had no gene match. The germline CDR1 and CDR2 sequences are MNHEY and SVGAGI. Here the CDR3 DNA reads TGTGCCACTAGACCGGGACAGGGGGAAGGCTACACCTTC. This sequence encodes CATRPGQGEGYTF.

This sequence joins TRBV15 and TRBJ1-1, with D uncertain. V lost 3 bases and J 6 bases, leaving 11 bases between the germline ends. This CDR3 is 13 amino acids long. Germline CDR1 LNHNV, CDR2 YYDKDF (reference sequence). The CDR3 is CATSSTPRAEAFF. The CDR3 bases are TGTGCCACCAGCAGCACCCCTCGCGCTGAAGCTTTCTTT.

The chain uses TRBV2 and TRBJ2-1; 9 bases map to TRBD1. The length of the CDR3 is 14 residues. Germline assignment: CDR1 SNHLY and CDR2 FYNNEI. V gave up 4 bases and J gave up 8 bases; unmatched junction bases: 6. The CDR3 DNA sequence: TGTGCCAGCAGTGCGGACAGGGGCCACGATGAGCAGTTCTTC. Protein sequence: CASSADRGHDEQFF.

The chain is built from TRBV6-1 and TRBJ2-7, with D maybe TRBD2 (6 bases). V lost 0 bases and J lost 5, with 11 bases in between. The CDR3 extends over 14 amino acids. The germline gives CDR1 MNHNS, CDR2 SASEGT. For the CDR3, the DNA is TGTGCCAGCAGTGAAGCGGGCAGGGAGGACGAGCAGTACTTC. Its translation: CASSEAGREDEQYF.

V gene TRBV4-2 combines with J gene TRBJ1-6; maybe TRBD1 (6 bases). The CDR3 loop spans 15 amino acids. Trimming left V 1 base short and J 7 bases short, with 11 bases between. Germline V gene sequence: CDR1 LGHNA, CDR2 YNFKEQ. The chain's CDR3 is CASSQAVRGNSPLHF. The DNA of the CDR3 is TGTGCCAGCAGCCAAGCTGTCAGGGGCAATTCACCCCTCCACTTT.

This clone was picked up a small number of times. V and J are TRBV6-5 and TRBJ1-2; 10 positions match TRBD1. Germline loops: CDR1 MNHEY, CDR2 SVGAGI. This CDR3 has 13 amino acids. The V gene end was trimmed by 3 bases and the J gene end by 7 bases; junction bases not matched to a gene: 2. In DNA form, the CDR3 reads TGTGCCAGCAGTTATAGACAGGGGGCTGGCTACACCTTC. This gives the protein CASSYRQGAGYTF.

The V gene is TRBV10-3, the J gene TRBJ1-2, with a tentative D call TRBD1 (5 bases). The CDR3 sequence is 14 residues long. Per germline, CDR1 ENHRY and CDR2 SYGVKD. V lost 10 bases to trimming and J lost 4 bases, with 19 bases between them. DNA for the CDR3: TGTGCCACCAGGGCGGGGCAGGCGGGCTATGGCTACACCTTC. Residues: CATRAGQAGYGYTF.

This clone came up once. This rearrangement joins TRBV2 to TRBJ2-1, with 11 positions matching TRBD2. This CDR3 contains 16 residues. V was pared by 8 bases and J by 10 bases, with 16 bases of the junction left unmatched. The germline V gene has CDR1 SNHLY and CDR2 FYNNEI. CDR3 sequence reads: CASRKGVVAGGEEQFF. CDR3 nucleotides: TGTGCCAGCCGCAAGGGGGTAGTAGCGGGAGGGGAGGAGCAGTTCTTC.

The CDR3 loop reads CASSAPGQYMNTEAFF. The CDR3 bases are TGCGCCAGCAGTGCCCCTGGACAGTACATGAACACTGAAGCTTTCTTT. J is TRBJ1-1 and V is TRBV10-1; D is possibly TRBD1 (6 bases). The CDR3 runs to 16 residues. The V gene lost 4 bases and the J gene lost 0 bases, with 15 bases spanning the gap. Germline loops: CDR1 WNHNN, CDR2 SYGVQD (reference sequence).

The V and J genes are TRBV24-1 and TRBJ2-3; D possibly corresponds to TRBD2 (6 bases). CDR1 is KGHDR and CDR2 is SFDVKD in the germline V gene. The CDR3 consists of 14 residues. Between the trimmed V and J ends, which lost 10 bases and 4 bases, there was a span of 17 bases. CDR3 sequence: CATQGGVTPDTQYF. CDR3 bases: TGTGCCACTCAGGGCGGGGTAACACCAGATACGCAGTATTTT.

V and J are TRBV9 and TRBJ1-4; no clear D. Deletions cut 0 bases from V and 4 bases from J, with 10 bases between. Looked up from germline, CDR1 is SGDLS and CDR2 is YYNGEE. This CDR3 comprises 15 residues. The CDR3 spells CASSVAAALNEKLFF. The DNA for the CDR3 is TGTGCCAGCAGCGTAGCGGCGGCCCTTAATGAAAAACTGTTTTTT.